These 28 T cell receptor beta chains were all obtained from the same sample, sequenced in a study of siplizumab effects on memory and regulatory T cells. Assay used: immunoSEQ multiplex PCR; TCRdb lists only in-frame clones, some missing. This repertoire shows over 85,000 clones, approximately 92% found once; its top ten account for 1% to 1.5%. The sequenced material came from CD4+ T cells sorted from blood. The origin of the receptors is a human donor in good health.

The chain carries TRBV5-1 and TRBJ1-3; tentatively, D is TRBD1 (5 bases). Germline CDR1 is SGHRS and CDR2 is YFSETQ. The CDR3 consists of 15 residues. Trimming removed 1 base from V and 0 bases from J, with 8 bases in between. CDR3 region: CASSLMGPSGNTIYF. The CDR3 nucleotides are TGCGCCAGCAGCTTGATGGGGCCCTCTGGAAACACCATATATTTT.

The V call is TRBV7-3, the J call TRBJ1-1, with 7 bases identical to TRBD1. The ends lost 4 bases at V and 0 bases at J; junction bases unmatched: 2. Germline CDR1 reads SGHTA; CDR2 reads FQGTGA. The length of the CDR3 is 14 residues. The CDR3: CASSSQGMNTEAFF. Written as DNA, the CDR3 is TGTGCCAGCAGCTCACAGGGGATGAACACTGAAGCTTTCTTT.

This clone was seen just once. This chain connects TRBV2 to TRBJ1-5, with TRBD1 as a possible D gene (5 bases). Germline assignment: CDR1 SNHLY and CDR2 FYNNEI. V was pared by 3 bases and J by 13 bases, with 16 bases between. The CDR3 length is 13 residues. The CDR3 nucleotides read TGTGCCAGCAGTGAGATAGGGGAAACCCCGCAGCATTTT. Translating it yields CASSEIGETPQHF.

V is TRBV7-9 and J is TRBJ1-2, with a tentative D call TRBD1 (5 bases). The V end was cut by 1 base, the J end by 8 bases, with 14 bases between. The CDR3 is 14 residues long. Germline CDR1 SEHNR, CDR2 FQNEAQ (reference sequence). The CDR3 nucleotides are TGTGCCAGCAGCTTAGATTCGGGGACGAGGGGCTACACCTTC. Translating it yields CASSLDSGTRGYTF.

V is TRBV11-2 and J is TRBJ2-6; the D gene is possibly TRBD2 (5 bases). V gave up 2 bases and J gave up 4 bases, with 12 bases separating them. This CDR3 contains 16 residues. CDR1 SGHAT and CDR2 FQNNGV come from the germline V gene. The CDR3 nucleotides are TGTGCCAGCAGCTTAATACGGGGATCCGGGGCCAACGTCCTGACTTTC. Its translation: CASSLIRGSGANVLTF.

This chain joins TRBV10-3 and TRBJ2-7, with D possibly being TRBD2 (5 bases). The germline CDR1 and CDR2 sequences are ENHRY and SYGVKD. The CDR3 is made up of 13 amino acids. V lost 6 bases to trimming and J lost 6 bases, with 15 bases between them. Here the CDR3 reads CAIRATRISEQYF. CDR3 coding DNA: TGTGCCATCAGGGCCACTAGAATTAGCGAGCAGTACTTC.

Here the CDR3 reads CASNLGTFNYGYTF. CDR3 bases: TGTGCCAGCAATCTTGGGACCTTCAACTATGGCTACACCTTC. The chain has TRBV6-6 and TRBJ1-2; TRBD1 might be the D (5 bases). The V and J ends lost 7 bases and 2 bases respectively, with 14 bases between them. There are 14 residues in the CDR3. CDR1 and CDR2 from the germline V gene are MNHNY and SVGAGI (reference sequence).

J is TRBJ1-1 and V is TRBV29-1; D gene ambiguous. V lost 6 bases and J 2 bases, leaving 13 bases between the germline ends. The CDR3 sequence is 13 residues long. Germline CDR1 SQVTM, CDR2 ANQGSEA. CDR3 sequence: CSVDDTLNTEAFF. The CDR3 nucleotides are TGCAGCGTGGACGACACGTTAAACACTGAAGCTTTCTTT. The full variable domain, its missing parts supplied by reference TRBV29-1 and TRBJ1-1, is SAVISQKPSRDICQRGTSLTIQCQVDSQVTMMFWYRQQPGQSLTLIATANQGSEATYESGFVIDKFPISRPNLTFSTLTVSNMSPEDSSIYLCSVDDTLNTEAFFGQGTRLTVV.

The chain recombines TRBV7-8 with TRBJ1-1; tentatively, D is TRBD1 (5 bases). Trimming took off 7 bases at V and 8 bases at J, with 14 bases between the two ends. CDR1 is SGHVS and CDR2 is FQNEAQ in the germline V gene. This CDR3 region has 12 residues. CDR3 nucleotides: TGTGCCAGCAAACCGGGGCAGACCGAAGCTTTCTTT. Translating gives CASKPGQTEAFF.

CDR3 sequence reads: CAISESIASDREKLFF. CDR3 bases: TGTGCCATCAGTGAGTCAATTGCATCGGATCGAGAAAAACTGTTTTTT. This chain links TRBV10-3 with TRBJ1-4; no reliable D call. The V gene lost 0 bases and the J gene lost 8 bases, with 16 bases spanning the gap. Germline CDR1 and CDR2: ENHRY and SYGVKD. The CDR3 consists of 16 residues.

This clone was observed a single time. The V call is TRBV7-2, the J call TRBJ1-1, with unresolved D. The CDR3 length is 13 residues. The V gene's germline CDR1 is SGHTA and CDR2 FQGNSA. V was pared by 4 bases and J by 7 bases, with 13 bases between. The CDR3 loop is CASSSYGVGEAFF. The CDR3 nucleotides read TGTGCCAGCAGCTCATACGGGGTCGGTGAAGCTTTCTTT. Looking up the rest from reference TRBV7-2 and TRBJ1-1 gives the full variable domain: GAGVSQSPSNKVTEKGKDVELRCDPISGHTALYWYRQSLGQGLEFLIYFQGNSAPDKSGLPSDRFSAERTGGSVSTLTIQRTQQEDSAVYLCASSSYGVGEAFFGQGTRLTVV.

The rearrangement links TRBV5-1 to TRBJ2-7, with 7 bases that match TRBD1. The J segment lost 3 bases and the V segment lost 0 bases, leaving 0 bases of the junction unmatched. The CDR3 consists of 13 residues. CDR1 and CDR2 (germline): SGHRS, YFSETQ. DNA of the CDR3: TGCGCCAGCAGCTTGGACAGGGGCTACGAGCAGTACTTC. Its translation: CASSLDRGYEQYF.

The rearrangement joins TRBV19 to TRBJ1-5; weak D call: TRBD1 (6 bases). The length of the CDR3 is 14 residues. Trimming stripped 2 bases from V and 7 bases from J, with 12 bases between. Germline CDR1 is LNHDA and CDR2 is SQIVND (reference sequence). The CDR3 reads CASSITGLSQPQHF. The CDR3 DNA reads TGTGCCAGTAGTATAACAGGGTTGAGCCAGCCCCAGCATTTT.

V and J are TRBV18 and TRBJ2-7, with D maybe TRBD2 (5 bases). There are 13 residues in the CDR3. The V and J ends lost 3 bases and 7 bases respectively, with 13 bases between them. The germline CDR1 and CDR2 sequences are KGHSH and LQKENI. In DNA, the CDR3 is TGTGCCAGCTCACCGACCCTGACGGGGGAGCAGTACTTC. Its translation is CASSPTLTGEQYF.

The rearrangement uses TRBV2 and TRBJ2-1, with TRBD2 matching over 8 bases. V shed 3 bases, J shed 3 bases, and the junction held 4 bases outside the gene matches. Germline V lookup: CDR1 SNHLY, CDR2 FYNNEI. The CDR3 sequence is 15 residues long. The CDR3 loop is CASSEESGGYNEQFF. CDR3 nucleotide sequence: TGTGCCAGCAGTGAGGAGAGCGGGGGCTACAATGAGCAGTTCTTC.

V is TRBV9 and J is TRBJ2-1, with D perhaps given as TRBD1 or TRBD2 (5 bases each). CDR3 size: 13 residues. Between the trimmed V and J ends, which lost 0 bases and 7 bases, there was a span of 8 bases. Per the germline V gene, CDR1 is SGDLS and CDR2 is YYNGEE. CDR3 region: CASSVAGGNEQFF. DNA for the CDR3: TGTGCCAGCAGCGTAGCTGGGGGAAATGAGCAGTTCTTC.

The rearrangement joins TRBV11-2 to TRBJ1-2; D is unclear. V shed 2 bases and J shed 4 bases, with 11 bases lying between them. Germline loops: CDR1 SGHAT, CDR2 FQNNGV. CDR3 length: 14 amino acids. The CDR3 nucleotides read TGTGCCAGCAGCTTAACTAACGGTATCTATGGCTACACCTTC. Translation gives CASSLTNGIYGYTF.

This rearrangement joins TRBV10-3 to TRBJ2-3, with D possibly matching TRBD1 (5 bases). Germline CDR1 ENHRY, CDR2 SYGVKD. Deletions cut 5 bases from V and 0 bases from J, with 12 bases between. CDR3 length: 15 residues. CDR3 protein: CAISPQASSTDTQYF. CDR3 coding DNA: TGTGCCATCAGTCCACAGGCGTCTAGCACAGATACGCAGTATTTT.

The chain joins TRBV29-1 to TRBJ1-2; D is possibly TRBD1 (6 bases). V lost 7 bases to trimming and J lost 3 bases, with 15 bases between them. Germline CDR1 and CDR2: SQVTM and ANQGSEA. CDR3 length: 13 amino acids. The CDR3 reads CSGYLTGYYGYTF. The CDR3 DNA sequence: TGCAGCGGATACCTAACAGGGTACTATGGCTACACCTTC.

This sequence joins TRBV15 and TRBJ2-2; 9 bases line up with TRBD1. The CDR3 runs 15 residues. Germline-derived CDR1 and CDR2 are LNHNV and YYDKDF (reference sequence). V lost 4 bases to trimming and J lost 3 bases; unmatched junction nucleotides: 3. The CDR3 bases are TGTGCCACCAGCACGGGACAGGGTTACACCGGGGAGCTGTTTTTT. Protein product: CATSTGQGYTGELFF.

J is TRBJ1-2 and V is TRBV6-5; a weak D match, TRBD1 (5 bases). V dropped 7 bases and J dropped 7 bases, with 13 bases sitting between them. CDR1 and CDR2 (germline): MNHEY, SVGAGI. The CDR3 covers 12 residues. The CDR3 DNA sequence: TGTGCCAGCAAAGTGGGACCGGCTGGCTACACCTTC. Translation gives CASKVGPAGYTF.

CDR3 in DNA: TGTGCCAGCAGGAGGGGGGAGTCCTATAATTCACCCCTCCACTTT. Protein product: CASRRGESYNSPLHF. The chain employs TRBV6-5 and TRBJ1-6, with D possibly matching TRBD1 (6 bases). Germline assignment: CDR1 MNHEY and CDR2 SVGAGI. The V and J ends lost 6 bases and 1 base respectively, with 10 bases between them. There are 15 residues in the CDR3.

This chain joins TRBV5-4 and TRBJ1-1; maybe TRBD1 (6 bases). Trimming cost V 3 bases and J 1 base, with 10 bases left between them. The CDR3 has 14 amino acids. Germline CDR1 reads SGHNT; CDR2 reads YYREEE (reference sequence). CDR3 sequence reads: CASSSLDRNTEAFF. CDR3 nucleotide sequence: TGTGCCAGCAGCTCCTTGGACAGGAACACTGAAGCTTTCTTT. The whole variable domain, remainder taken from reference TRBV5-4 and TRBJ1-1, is ETGVTQSPTHLIKTRGQQVTLRCSSQSGHNTVSWYQQALGQGPQFIFQYYREEENGRGNFPPRFSGLQFPNYSSELNVNALELDDSALYLCASSSLDRNTEAFFGQGTRLTVV.

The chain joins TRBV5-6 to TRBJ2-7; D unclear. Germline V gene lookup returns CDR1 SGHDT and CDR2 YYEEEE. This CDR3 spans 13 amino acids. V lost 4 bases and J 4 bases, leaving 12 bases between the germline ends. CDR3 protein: CASSIQAHYEQYF. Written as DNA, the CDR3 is TGTGCCAGCAGCATACAAGCCCATTACGAGCAGTACTTC.

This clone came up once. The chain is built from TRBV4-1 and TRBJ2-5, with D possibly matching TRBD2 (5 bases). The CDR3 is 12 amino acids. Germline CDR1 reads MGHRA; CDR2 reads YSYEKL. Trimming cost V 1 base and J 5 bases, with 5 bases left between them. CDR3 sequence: CASSQGEETQYF. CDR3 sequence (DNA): TGCGCCAGCAGCCAAGGGGAGGAGACCCAGTACTTC.

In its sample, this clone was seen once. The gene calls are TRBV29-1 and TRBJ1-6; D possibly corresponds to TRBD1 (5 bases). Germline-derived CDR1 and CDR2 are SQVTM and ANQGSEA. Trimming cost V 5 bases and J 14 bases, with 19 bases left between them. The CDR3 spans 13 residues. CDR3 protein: CSVLRGTGGTLHF. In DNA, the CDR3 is TGCAGCGTTCTACGCGGGACGGGGGGGACCCTCCACTTT.

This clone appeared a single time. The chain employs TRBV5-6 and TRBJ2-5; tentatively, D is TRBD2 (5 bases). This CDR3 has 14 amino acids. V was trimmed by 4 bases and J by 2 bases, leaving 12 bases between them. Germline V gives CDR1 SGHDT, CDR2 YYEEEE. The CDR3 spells CASSAAGVQETQYF. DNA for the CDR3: TGTGCCAGCAGCGCCGCCGGGGTACAAGAGACCCAGTACTTC.

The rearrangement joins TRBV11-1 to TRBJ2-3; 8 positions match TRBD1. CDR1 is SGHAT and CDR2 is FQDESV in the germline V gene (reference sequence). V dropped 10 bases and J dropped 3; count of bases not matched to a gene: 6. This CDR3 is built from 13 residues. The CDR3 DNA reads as TGTGCCACCTCGACAGGGGTTACAGATACGCAGTATTTT. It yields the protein CATSTGVTDTQYF.